This T cell receptor beta chain was captured in a study of blood T cell repertoires in COVID-19. Turning to the study itself: T cells, B-cell-depleted T cells, or PBMCs supplied cDNA or gDNA.

Source study methods: Researchers report that nucleated cell counts were estimated from reference gene primer amplification. Data came from immunoSEQ multiplex PCR; TCRdb stores just in-frame clones and leaves some out. V and J calls and clone size are given by that table; D and trimming were obtained from the DNA. Altogether approximately 350,000 clones are present, about 90% being singletons, with the ten largest covering 2.5% to 3%. This clone was counted a single time. The V and J ends lost 8 bases and 4 bases, in that order; junction bases with no gene match: 5. The CDR3 loop spans 13 amino acids. CDR1 is MNHEY, CDR2 SMNVEV, per germline (reference sequence). Participant-given clinical history determined each cohort assignment. Two consecutive negative NP/OP PCR tests, clearance, or resolved symptoms defined Cohort 3 recovery.

Sequencing was performed on PBMCs or T cells enriched from blood (not recorded which). This sequence originates from a woman younger than 45 who had recovered from COVID-19. The chain uses TRBV27 and TRBJ1-3; 7 positions match TRBD1. This CDR3 reads CASGTGVGNTIYF. The CDR3 DNA reads TGTGCCAGCGGTACAGGGGTAGGAAACACCATATATTTT.